These T cell receptor beta chains were read from a single sample in a study of Graves' ophthalmopathy and Graves' hyperthyroidism. Via MiXCR, TCRdb re-called the multiplex PCR reads, giving one row per CDR3 protein. This sample has approximately 700,000 distinct CDR3 sequences, with about 40% found just once. Sequenced sample: peripheral blood. The receptors here all came from an adult man with Graves' ophthalmopathy. Both conserved end residues are part of each CDR3. A D gene is named only where the DNA matches it firmly. Some rows have no size entry. The others give once, few or many, or a class for an expanded clone.

few,TRBJ2-5,.,TRBV20-1,TGCAGTGCTAACCCAGGGGAGGGGGCGAAAGAGACCCAGTACTTC,CSANPGEGAKETQYF
.,TRBJ1-2,.,TRBV2,TGTGCCAGCAGTTACTCGACACAGGGAAGTGGTGGCTACACCTTC,CASSYSTQGSGGYTF
many,TRBJ1-2,TRBD1,TRBV19,TGTGCCAGTACCATAGGACAGGCTTATGGCTACACCTTC,CASTIGQAYGYTF
.,TRBJ1-5,.,TRBV10-2,TGCGCCAGCAAGACTAGCGGGAGGCACGAGCATTTT,CASKTSGRHEHF
once,TRBJ1-2,TRBD1,TRBV10-2,TGCGCCAGCAGGGCACAGGGGCATCTTGTCTACACCTTC,CASRAQGHLVYTF
many,TRBJ2-7,.,TRBV2,TGTGCCAGCAGTACGGGGGCCTACGAGCAGTACTTC,CASSTGAYEQYF
.,TRBJ2-5,TRBD2,TRBV7-3,TGTGCCAGCAGCTTAGTCGCGACTAGCTCAGAGACCCAGTACTTC,CASSLVATSSETQYF
.,TRBJ1-1,.,TRBV2,TGTGCCAGCAGTCCCCCGGGACCGATGAACACTGAAGCTTTTTTT,CASSPPGPMNTEAFF
once,TRBJ2-5,.,TRBV10-3,TGTGCCATCAGTGAGCGGGAGTCACACTACTTC,CAISERESHYF
few,TRBJ2-2,.,TRBV20-1,TGCAGTGCTAGAGTACCGGGGGCGAACACCGGGGAGCTGTTTTTT,CSARVPGANTGELFF
many,TRBJ1-3,.,TRBV20-1,TGCAGTGCTAGAGATTCAGGTGCTGGAAACACCATATATTTT,CSARDSGAGNTIYF
many,TRBJ1-3,.,TRBV12-3/TRBV12-4,TGTGCCAGCAGTTTAGCCGGGTCAACCTCTGGAAACACCATATATTTT,CASSLAGSTSGNTIYF
.,TRBJ2-7,TRBD1,TRBV7-2,TGTGCCAGCAGCCTGAATGGACAGGCCTACGAGCAGTACTTC,CASSLNGQAYEQYF
.,TRBJ2-5,.,TRBV5-4,TGTGCCAGCAGCTTAGGGAGCGAGCCCCAGTACTTC,CASSLGSEPQYF
.,TRBJ1-2,.,TRBV7-2,TGTGCCAGCAGCTCGGGACAAGTCTACACCTTC,CASSSGQVYTF
many,TRBJ1-2,.,TRBV6-6,TGTGCCAGCAGTTATCTCGGGGGCGACTATGGCTACACCTTC,CASSYLGGDYGYTF
many,TRBJ1-3,.,TRBV12-3/TRBV12-4,TGTGCCAGCAGGGGCGACAACACCATATATTTT,CASRGDNTIYF
.,TRBJ2-7,.,TRBV4-3,TGCGCCAGCAGCCAGGTCCACTACGAGCAGTACTTC,CASSQVHYEQYF
.,TRBJ2-7,.,TRBV7-2,TGTGCCAGCAGCTTACGACGGGTGGTGGGGGCCTACGAGCAGTACTTC,CASSLRRVVGAYEQYF
many,TRBJ2-7,.,TRBV7-2,TGTGCCAGCAGCTTAGAGGGGGGCTCCTACGAGCAGTACTTC,CASSLEGGSYEQYF
.,TRBJ1-2,TRBD1,TRBV12-3/TRBV12-4,TGTGCCAGCAGTTTAGGAAGGGGGCGAAAAAACTATGGCTACACCTTC,CASSLGRGRKNYGYTF
.,TRBJ2-7,.,TRBV11-2,TGTGCCAGCAGGATGTGGGGGGGGGCTTACGAGCAGTACTTC,CASRMWGGAYEQYF
.,TRBJ2-6,TRBD2,TRBV29-1,TGCAGCGTTGTTAGGCAGGGAGGGGTTTCTGGGGCCAACGTCCTGACTTTC,CSVVRQGGVSGANVLTF
.,TRBJ2-5,.,TRBV27,TGTGCCAGCAGGCTACAGGGTTTTGGGACCCAGTACTTC,CASRLQGFGTQYF
.,TRBJ2-2,TRBD1,TRBV4-3,TGCGCCAGCAGCCATGGCAGGGGGAACGGGGAGCTGTTTTTT,CASSHGRGNGELFF
.,TRBJ2-3,TRBD1,TRBV24-1,TGTGCCACCAGTGGACAGGGAACAGATACGCAGTATTTT,CATSGQGTDTQYF
many,TRBJ2-5,.,TRBV5-1,TGCGCCAGCAGCTTGGGGTGGGCAGGGGAGACCCAGTACTTC,CASSLGWAGETQYF
.,TRBJ1-5,.,TRBV25-1,TGTGCCAGCAGTGCTAGCCGCAGGGCGGGTCAGCCCCAGCATTTT,CASSASRRAGQPQHF
many,TRBJ1-5,TRBD1,TRBV2,TGTGCCAGCACTGGGGACAGGGGTAGCAATCAGCCCCAGCATTTT,CASTGDRGSNQPQHF
many,TRBJ2-5,.,TRBV4-1,TGCGCCAGCAGTCAATTGGGCAGGGACTCGCAAGAGACCCAGTACTTC,CASSQLGRDSQETQYF
.,TRBJ2-7,TRBD2,TRBV2,TGTGCCAGCCGGGGGACTAGCGGGGACTACGAGCAGTACTTC,CASRGTSGDYEQYF
many,TRBJ2-5,TRBD1,TRBV20-1,TGCAGTGCCCCGGGACAGGGATTCTCAGAGACCCAGTACTTC,CSAPGQGFSETQYF
.,TRBJ1-1,.,TRBV7-6,TGTGCCAGCAGCCTGTCGACGAACATTGAAGCCTTCTTT,CASSLSTNIEAFF